The rows below give T cell receptor beta chains drawn from one sample of a study of blood T cell repertoires in COVID-19. TCRdb's table, derived via immunoSEQ multiplex PCR, lists solely in-frame clones and lacks some. The table lists under 200,000 clones, 70% to 80% of them singletons. Sequences were obtained from peripheral blood. The receptor source for this set is a woman in her thirties or forties with COVID-19, enrolled during active disease. The CDR3 runs from the conserved cysteine through the conserved F or W. A D gene is named only where the DNA matches it firmly. Part of the rows lack a size; the others show once, few, many or a class for expanded clones.

d_call clone_size j_call v_call cdr3_aa cdr3_nt
- once TRBJ2-3 TRBV27 CASSLSPGATDTQYF TGTGCCAGCAGTTTATCGCCAGGGGCCACAGATACGCAGTATTTT
TRBD1 once TRBJ2-1 TRBV11-2 CASSWGQGPYNEQFF TGTGCCAGCAGCTGGGGACAGGGGCCTTACAATGAGCAGTTCTTC
- - TRBJ2-3 TRBV10-1 CAKGHHSTDTQYF TGCGCCAAAGGACACCATAGCACAGATACGCAGTATTTT
- - TRBJ2-5 TRBV6-5 CASSYSVRTYQETQYF TGTGCCAGCAGTTACTCCGTGAGAACGTACCAAGAGACCCAGTACTTC
- - TRBJ2-7 TRBV27 CASSSGGYSYEQYF TGTGCCAGCAGTTCCGGGGGTTACTCCTACGAGCAGTACTTC
TRBD1 - TRBJ1-2 TRBV2 CASIAGQGNYGYTF TGTGCCAGCATCGCGGGACAGGGAAACTATGGCTACACCTTC
- - TRBJ2-3 TRBV10-3 CAISETRGTDTQYF TGTGCCATCAGTGAAACGAGGGGCACAGATACGCAGTATTTT
TRBD2 - TRBJ2-1 TRBV16 CASSGTSGRRQNEQFF TGTGCCAGCAGCGGGACTAGCGGGAGACGTCAGAATGAGCAGTTCTTC
TRBD1 - TRBJ2-7 TRBV27 CASYGGQGSYEQYF TGTGCCAGCTACGGGGGACAGGGCTCCTACGAGCAGTACTTC
TRBD1 - TRBJ1-4 TRBV6-5 CASSYGTAPNEKLFF TGTGCCAGCAGTTACGGGACAGCCCCTAATGAAAAACTGTTTTTT
TRBD2 - TRBJ2-1 TRBV7-2 CASSLASSGGVNEQFF TGTGCCAGCAGCTTAGCATCTAGCGGGGGGGTCAATGAGCAGTTCTTC
- - TRBJ2-4 TRBV9 CASSVGLENIQYF TGTGCCAGCAGCGTAGGGCTAGAAAACATTCAGTACTTC
- - TRBJ2-2 TRBV4-1 CASSQIPGDTGELFF TGCGCCAGCAGCCAGATCCCGGGGGACACCGGGGAGCTGTTTTTT
- once TRBJ2-7 TRBV7-8 CASNSGSSYEQYF TGTGCCAGCAATAGCGGTAGCTCCTACGAGCAGTACTTC
TRBD1 - TRBJ2-7 TRBV19 CASSPRTGVSYEQYF TGTGCCAGTAGTCCCAGGACAGGGGTTTCCTACGAGCAGTACTTC
TRBD1 - TRBJ2-1 TRBV2 CASSEGDRYNEQFF TGTGCCAGCAGCGAGGGGGACAGATACAATGAGCAGTTCTTC
- many TRBJ2-3 TRBV7-9 CASSYATYTQYF TGTGCCAGCAGCTACGCCACTTATACGCAGTATTTT
- - TRBJ2-3 TRBV6-2/TRBV6-3 CASSRPMTRRGTDTQYF TGTGCCAGCAGCCGACCCATGACCCGGAGGGGCACAGATACGCAGTATTTT
TRBD2 - TRBJ2-3 TRBV19 CASRRAGGPGTDTQYF TGTGCCAGTAGGCGGGCGGGAGGGCCGGGCACAGATACGCAGTATTTT
- - TRBJ2-7 TRBV18 CASSLRDGEQYF TGTGCCAGCTCATTGAGGGATGGGGAGCAGTACTTC
- - TRBJ2-3 TRBV4-3 CASSQDAGRSSTDTQYF TGCGCCAGCAGCCAAGATGCGGGGAGATCTAGCACAGATACGCAGTATTTT
TRBD2 - TRBJ2-3 TRBV18 CASSPLAGGPSTDTQYF TGTGCCAGCTCACCACTAGCGGGGGGGCCCTCCACAGATACGCAGTATTTT
- - TRBJ2-5 TRBV5-1 CASSLTGSGETQYF TGCGCCAGCAGCTTAACAGGGTCGGGGGAGACCCAGTACTTC
TRBD2 - TRBJ2-3 TRBV6-4 CASSQGLATDTQYF TGTGCCAGCAGTCAAGGACTAGCCACAGATACGCAGTATTTT
- - TRBJ2-7 TRBV7-2 CASSGGGSYEQYF TGTGCCAGCAGCGGGGGCGGGTCCTACGAGCAGTACTTC
TRBD2 - TRBJ2-7 TRBV5-1 CASSSLSSGASSYEQYF TGCGCCAGCAGCTCCCTCTCGAGCGGGGCAAGCTCCTACGAGCAGTACTTC
- - TRBJ1-1 TRBV25-1 CASRESGVNTEAFF TGTGCCAGCAGGGAGTCAGGGGTGAACACTGAAGCTTTCTTT
TRBD2 - TRBJ2-1 TRBV7-2 CASSLLAGGYNEQFF TGTGCCAGCAGCCTCTTAGCGGGGGGCTACAATGAGCAGTTCTTC
TRBD1 few TRBJ2-7 TRBV18 CASSPPTGALSYEQYF TGTGCCAGCTCACCGCCTACAGGGGCGCTCTCCTACGAGCAGTACTTC
TRBD2 - TRBJ2-3 TRBV4-3 CASSFGVGTSLNTQYF TGCGCCAGCAGCTTTGGGGTTGGGACTAGCTTGAATACGCAGTATTTT
- - TRBJ1-1 TRBV3-1/TRBV3-2 CASSQEAQTEAFF TGTGCCAGCAGCCAAGAAGCGCAAACTGAAGCTTTCTTT
TRBD1 - TRBJ2-7 TRBV4-1 CASSPTGSPYSTYEQYF TGCGCCAGCAGCCCGACAGGGTCCCCCTACTCAACCTACGAGCAGTACTTC
- few TRBJ1-2 TRBV12-3/TRBV12-4 CASSSRGGYTF TGTGCCAGCAGTTCTAGAGGAGGCTACACCTTC
- once TRBJ2-1 TRBV5-1 CASSLVAANNEQFF TGCGCCAGCAGCTTGGTGGCGGCCAACAATGAGCAGTTCTTC
TRBD1 - TRBJ1-1 TRBV10-3 CAIRDGTGRDTEAFF TGTGCCATCAGAGACGGGACAGGGAGGGACACTGAAGCTTTCTTT
- - TRBJ2-3 TRBV9 CASSATGVSTDTQYF TGTGCCAGCAGCGCTACGGGGGTTAGCACAGATACGCAGTATTTT
- - TRBJ1-6 TRBV5-1 CASSEQNSDNSPLHF TGCGCCAGCAGCGAACAGAACTCAGACAATTCACCCCTCCACTTT
- few TRBJ2-5 TRBV20-1 CSASDWLDQETQYF TGCAGTGCTAGTGACTGGCTTGACCAAGAGACCCAGTACTTC
- - TRBJ1-1 TRBV11-2 CASRVRSLRTEAFF TGTGCCAGCAGAGTACGGAGTTTGAGAACTGAAGCTTTCTTT
TRBD2 - TRBJ2-1 TRBV3-1/TRBV3-2 CASSPRSGESSYNEQFF TGTGCCAGCAGCCCCCGCAGCGGGGAAAGCTCCTACAATGAGCAGTTCTTC
- once TRBJ2-7 TRBV19 CASWRGAYEQYF TGTGCCAGCTGGCGGGGAGCCTACGAGCAGTACTTC
TRBD2 - TRBJ2-7 TRBV5-1 CASSLERLAAAYEQYF TGCGCCAGCAGCTTGGAAAGGCTAGCGGCGGCCTACGAGCAGTACTTC
TRBD1 - TRBJ1-4 TRBV10-3 CAISESEGTVGEKLFF TGTGCCATCAGTGAGTCTGAGGGGACAGTCGGCGAAAAACTGTTTTTT
TRBD2 - TRBJ2-5 TRBV11-2 CASSLLAGWRETQYF TGTGCCAGCAGCTTGCTAGCGGGATGGCGAGAGACCCAGTACTTC
TRBD2 - TRBJ2-1 TRBV3-1/TRBV3-2 CASSQGSGVYNEQFF TGTGCCAGCAGCCAGGGTAGCGGGGTTTACAATGAGCAGTTCTTC
TRBD1 - TRBJ1-2 TRBV2 CASSGGQGKFVNYGYTF TGTGCCAGCAGCGGGGGACAGGGCAAGTTTGTAAACTATGGCTACACCTTC
TRBD1 once TRBJ2-6 TRBV4-1 CASSRGTGHNILTF TGCGCCAGCAGCCGAGGGACAGGGCATAATATCCTGACTTTC
- - TRBJ1-1 TRBV7-9 CASTLAENTEAFF TGTGCCAGCACGCTAGCGGAGAACACTGAAGCTTTCTTT
- few TRBJ1-4 TRBV19 CASSRLQGGEKLFF TGTGCCAGTAGTCGGCTCCAGGGTGGTGAAAAACTGTTTTTT